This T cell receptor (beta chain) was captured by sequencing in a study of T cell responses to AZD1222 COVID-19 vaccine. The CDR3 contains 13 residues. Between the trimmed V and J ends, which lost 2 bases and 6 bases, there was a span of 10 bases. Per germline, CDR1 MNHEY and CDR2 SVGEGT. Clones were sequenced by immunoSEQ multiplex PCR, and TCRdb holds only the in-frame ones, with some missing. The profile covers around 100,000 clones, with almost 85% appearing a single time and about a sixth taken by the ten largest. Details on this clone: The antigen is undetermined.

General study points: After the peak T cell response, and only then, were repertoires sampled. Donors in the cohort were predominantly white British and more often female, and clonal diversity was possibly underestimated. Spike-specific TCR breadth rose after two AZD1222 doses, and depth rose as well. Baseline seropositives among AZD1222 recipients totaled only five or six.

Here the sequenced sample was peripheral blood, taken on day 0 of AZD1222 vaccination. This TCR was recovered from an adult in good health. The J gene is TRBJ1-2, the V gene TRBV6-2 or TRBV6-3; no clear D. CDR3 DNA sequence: TGTGCCAGCAGTTACCCTACTCGTAATGGCTACACCTTC. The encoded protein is CASSYPTRNGYTF.